This TCR beta chain is drawn from a study of radiotherapy plus CTLA-4 blockade in lung cancer. Whole-study context: Overall, 18% of patients showed an objective response, while 31% attained disease control.

The assay was immunoSEQ multiplex PCR, and TCRdb's table has in-frame clones only and misses some. The sample has about 72,000 clones, around four fifths seen once; the top ten hold 7% to 8%. With regard to this clone: The target antigen is unknown.

Study conclusions and caveats: In blood, early T cell clone dynamics reportedly predicted response best, together with interferon-beta. Blood saw expansion of tumor-derived TCR clones after radiotherapy plus ipilimumab.

The sequence was obtained from a human donor with non-small cell lung cancer who had a complete response to radiotherapy plus ipilimumab. The sequencing used peripheral blood, collected from a patient treated with radiotherapy plus ipilimumab.

CDR3 protein: CASSARTDTQYF. The CDR3 DNA reads as TGTGCCAGCAGCGCCCGCACAGATACGCAGTATTTT. The chain recombines TRBV9 with TRBJ2-3; no reliable D call. The CDR3 is made up of 12 amino acids. CDR1 SGDLS and CDR2 YYNGEE come from the germline V gene. The V end lost 3 bases, the J end lost 1 base, and 3 bases lay between the germline ends.